This T cell receptor beta chain stems from a study of Ad26.COV2.S vaccination and SARS-CoV-2 variants (dated by TCRdb to the early 2020s). At the level of the whole study: Donors in the vaccine arm were drawn from COV1001, a phase I-IIa trial of Ad26.COV2.S in healthy adults that was multicentre, randomized, double-blind and placebo-controlled. Dosing of Ad26.COV2.S was intramuscular, at either 5x10^10 or 1x10^11 viral particles, delivered as one shot or as two shots spaced 56 days apart. Sequencing of the TCRbeta repertoire served to evaluate the specificity and breadth of SARS-CoV-2-reactive T cell receptors following Ad26.COV2.S vaccination. The TCR-sequenced set comprised around 32 samples: some 19 Ad26.COV2.S vaccine recipients, 5 placebo recipients and 8 SARS-CoV-2 convalescent individuals. Trial participants were randomized into five groups of five: low-dose or high-dose Ad26.COV2.S given once or twice, or placebo on both occasions. Blinding of investigators to trial group allocation was maintained during experiments and outcome assessment. General findings and caveats noted by the study authors: Non-spike TCR breadth was comparable between vaccine and placebo recipients, consistent with the vaccine containing only spike. After vaccination, spike-specific CD8+ and CD4+ T cell responses were reported to show substantial breadth. The authors noted that total T cell responses may have been underestimated by the TCR breadth and depth analyses. Compared with placebo recipients, Ad26.COV2.S recipients showed higher spike-specific TCR breadth (P = 0.0014). The study lacked the statistical power to compare responses across vaccine doses or regimens.

TCRbeta CDR3 regions were sequenced with the immunoSEQ Assay. After extraction, genomic DNA underwent amplification by bias-controlled multiplex PCR, followed by high-throughput sequencing. For the original study's pipeline: Collapsing and filtering of sequences were performed to quantify the absolute abundance of each unique TCRbeta CDR3 region. Usable DNA was measured by amplifying reference genes present in all nucleated cells, and TCRbeta template counts were normalized to that usable DNA to estimate T cell fraction. Repertoire TCRs were annotated as SARS-CoV-2-specific by exact matching of V gene, CDR3 amino acid sequence and J gene to a known reactive TCR set. MIRA supplied the reference SARS-CoV-2 TCR set, which was filtered for enrichment in COVID-19-positive ImmuneCODE repertoires so that public or cross-reactive TCRs were removed. Drawing on the MIRA antigens, annotated TCRs were analysed further at the level of specific ORF or position within ORF. Depth was the summed frequency of annotated unique rearrangements, while breadth was defined as annotated unique rearrangements over total unique productive rearrangements. Two-sided Wilcoxon rank-sum tests were applied when comparing TCR breadth between groups. Drawn from immuneACCESS, this table holds only the in-frame rearrangements with V and J called that TCRdb kept. Clones are partly lost; checked studies trace under half to an unresolved V gene and leave the rest unexplained. V and J calls plus clone size are reproduced from that table; the DNA served to infer D and trimming. This sample comprises roughly 460,000 clones, about nine tenths of them detected only once. The ten most abundant clones make up about 1.5% of the sample.

The intended sense of this specimen's treatment or condition label: approximately 18 received Ad26.COV2.S at low or high dose, single or two shots; about five received placebo; per-sample allocation not given. Repertoires of vaccine and placebo recipients were sequenced from samples taken on day 63 after the first injection. Cohort 1b enrolled 25 to 30 adults aged 18-55 years at a single site in Boston, USA, between 29 July and 7 August 2020. Ad26.COV2.S consisted of a replication-incompetent adenovirus type 26 vector by which a prefusion-stabilized SARS-CoV-2 spike protein from the original Wuhan strain was expressed. About this clone: Its antigen remains unidentified. It has no much larger one-base neighbor in the sample; base qualities were not kept.

CDR1 and CDR2 (PRHDT, FYEKMQ) derive from the germline V gene (reference sequence). V loses 5 bases at its end and J loses 8 bases; junction bases beyond the gene matches: 13. Measured from the cysteine to the phenylalanine, the CDR3 is 16 residues long. Of all the DNA, just the CDR3 is kept, 48 bases in frame from base 1. Sequenced here: peripheral blood, sampled in a trial of Ad26.COV2.S vaccine versus placebo. The V and J segments used are TRBV13 and TRBJ2-4; 9 middle bases align to TRBD2. The TCR was taken from a person between 18 and 60 years old who received the Ad26.COV2.S COVID-19 vaccine or a placebo. The DNA sequence follows: TGTGCCAGCAGCGAGAGATCTAGCGGGGCCAGGGACATTCAGTACTTC. This sequence encodes CASSERSSGARDIQYF. This CDR3, with the reference TRBV13 and TRBJ2-4 proteins standing in past its ends, gives the full variable domain AAGVIQSPRHLIKEKRETATLKCYPIPRHDTVYWYQQGPGQDPQFLISFYEKMQSDKGSIPDRFSAQQFSDYHSELNMSSLELGDSALYFCASSERSSGARDIQYFGAGTRLSVL.